Shown below are 12 T cell receptor beta chains from a single sample sequenced in a study of tumor-infiltrating lymphocytes in primary liver carcinoma. Starting material of 400 to 600 ng total RNA yielded TCR beta cDNA via a constant-region primer. Researchers made the TCR beta libraries by running three nested multiplex PCR rounds with slightly modified ARM-PCR. Running approximately 10 cycles apiece, the first two PCR rounds relied on TRBV1-TRBV30 forward primers together with a C-beta reverse primer. TCRdb independently ran MiXCR on the multiplex PCR reads; one entry per CDR3 protein. Among about 92,000 distinct CDR3 sequences listed, roughly 70% were seen once. The study co-extracted DNA and RNA from around 20-30 mg of unsorted bulk tissue. Sequenced: tumor-adjacent normal liver tissue. These receptors all stem from a middle-aged man with primary liver carcinoma and hepatitis B virus infection.

About this clonotype: A junction end diverges from the germline sequence, so it may reflect a read error. The rearrangement links TRBV5-1 to TRBJ2-1; D assignment may be TRBD1 or TRBD2 (5 bases each). The CDR3 extends over 12 amino acids. Germline lookup yields CDR1 SGHRS and CDR2 YFSETQ. The CDR3 loop is CAGSLRENEQFF. CDR3 sequence (DNA): TGCGCCGGCAGCCTCAGGGAGAATGAGCAGTTCTTC. Supplemented by reference TRBV5-1 and TRBJ2-1, the full variable domain reads KAGVTQTPRYLIKTRGQQVTLSCSPISGHRSVSWYQQTPGQGLQFLFEYFSETQRNKGNFPGRFSGRQFSNSRSEMNVSTLELGDSALYLCAGSLRENEQFFGPGTRLTVL.

With regard to this clonotype: A much larger clonotype is one base distant, so this may be a read error. This sequence joins TRBV12-5 and TRBJ2-1; D gene unclear. This CDR3 is built from 13 residues. The V end lost 3 bases, the J end lost 9 bases, and 12 bases lay between the germline ends. Germline CDR1 reads LGHNT; CDR2 reads FRNRAP. Here the CDR3 DNA reads TGTGCTAGTGGTTTTTCTGTGGGATGTGAGCAGTTCTTC. Translated, it gives CASGFSVGCEQFF.

This clonotype was seen many times. This chain uses TRBV11-2 with TRBJ2-1; 9 nucleotides match TRBD2. V shed 5 bases, J shed 1 base, and the junction held 18 bases outside the gene matches. Germline loops: CDR1 SGHAT, CDR2 FQNNGV. This CDR3 is built from 20 residues. The CDR3 reads CASSPKRGREGQISYNEQFF. The CDR3 DNA is TGTGCCAGCAGCCCCAAACGGGGGCGGGAGGGCCAAATTTCCTACAATGAGCAGTTCTTC. The whole variable domain, filled in from reference TRBV11-2 and TRBJ2-1, reads EAGVAQSPRYKIIEKRQSVAFWCNPISGHATLYWYQQILGQGPKLLIQFQNNGVVDDSQLPKDRFSAERLKGVDSTLKIQPAKLEDSAVYLCASSPKRGREGQISYNEQFFGPGTRLTVL.

A remark on this clonotype: Possible read error: a much larger clone is one base away. V and J are TRBV5-6 and TRBJ1-3; possible D gene TRBD1, 6 bases. Germline V CDR1 and CDR2: SGHDT, YYEEEE. V was clipped by 1 base and J by 9 bases, with 17 bases between them. The length of the CDR3 is 15 residues. CDR3 protein: CASSLTGTPGGTIYF. CDR3 in DNA: TGTGCCAGCAGCTTGACAGGGACCCCAGGAGGCACCATATATTTT.

The rearrangement links TRBV6-1 to TRBJ2-7; 9 positions match TRBD1. V shed 10 bases and J 3 bases; nucleotides not matched to a gene: 13. Germline V gene data show CDR1 as MNHNS and CDR2 as SASEGT. The CDR3 consists of 15 residues. CDR3 nucleotides: TGTGCCATCGGTGAAGCCCCGGGACAGGGCTACGAGCAGTACTTC. It is translated as CAIGEAPGQGYEQYF.

As DNA, the CDR3 is TGCAGCGTTGAGGGACTTAGCAGAAAGACCCAGTACTTC. Its protein product is CSVEGLSRKTQYF. V is TRBV29-1 and J is TRBJ2-5, with D possibly TRBD2 on 6 matching bases. Germline loops: CDR1 SQVTM, CDR2 ANQGSEA. Trimming left V 3 bases short and J 6 bases short, with 14 bases between. The CDR3 extends over 13 amino acids.

In its sample, this clonotype was seen once. Relative to the germline gene, one junction end is altered; a read error may explain this. The genes are TRBV30 and TRBJ2-7, with TRBD2 identical over 7 bases. The length of the CDR3 is 15 residues. CDR1 is GTSNPN and CDR2 is SVGIG in the germline V gene (reference sequence). The CDR3: CAWNPLEAGLYVQYF. The CDR3 region has the DNA TGTGCCTGGAATCCCCTCGAAGCGGGACTCTACGTGCAGTACTTC.

The V and J genes are TRBV29-1 and TRBJ2-1, with D perhaps matching TRBD1 (6 bases). Trimming left V 6 bases short and J 10 bases short, with 19 bases between. CDR3 length: 13 amino acids. Germline values: CDR1 SQVTM, CDR2 ANQGSEA. CDR3 in amino acids: CSVTGIGGLEQFF. CDR3 bases: TGCAGCGTAACCGGGATAGGGGGTCTAGAGCAGTTCTTC.

The J gene is TRBJ2-1, the V gene TRBV7-3; 10 bases align to TRBD2. The junction had 3 bases not matched to a gene; V was cut back by 5 bases and J by 5 bases. The CDR3 contains 14 residues. Germline CDR1 is SGHTA and CDR2 is FQGTGA. The CDR3 bases are TGTGCCAGCAGCCGGGGACTAGCGAACAATGAGCAGTTCTTC. It specifies CASSRGLANNEQFF.

As to this clonotype: Here the CDR3 omits its conserved ending phenylalanine or tryptophan, so a read error is the likely source. The rearrangement joins TRBV30 to TRBJ2-2, with D unclear. This CDR3 is built from 13 residues. V lost 0 bases and J 5 bases, leaving 7 bases between the germline ends. From germline, CDR1 is GTSNPN and CDR2 SVGIG (reference sequence). The CDR3 bases are TGTGCCTGGAGTGTCCTGGTTACCGGGGAGCTGTTTATT. It codes for CAWSVLVTGELFI.

A word on this clonotype: The junction shows a germline mismatch at one end, possibly a read error. The J gene is TRBJ2-3, the V gene TRBV29-1; D possibly corresponds to TRBD2 (5 bases). Germline-derived CDR1 and CDR2 are SQVTM and ANQGSEA. CDR3 length: 14 residues. The CDR3 loop reads CGVDIGVSIDTQYF. The CDR3 coding sequence is TGCGGCGTTGATATCGGGGTTAGCATAGATACGCAGTATTTT.

This clonotype was counted ten times or more. The chain joins TRBV6-5 to TRBJ2-7, with TRBD1 matching over 7 bases. This CDR3 is built from 14 residues. J gave up 3 bases and V 0 bases, and 2 bases lay outside the gene matches. In germline, CDR1 is MNHEY, CDR2 SVGAGI. The CDR3 reads CASSYSTGYYEQYF. In nucleotides, the CDR3 is TGTGCCAGCAGTTACTCGACAGGGTACTACGAGCAGTACTTC.